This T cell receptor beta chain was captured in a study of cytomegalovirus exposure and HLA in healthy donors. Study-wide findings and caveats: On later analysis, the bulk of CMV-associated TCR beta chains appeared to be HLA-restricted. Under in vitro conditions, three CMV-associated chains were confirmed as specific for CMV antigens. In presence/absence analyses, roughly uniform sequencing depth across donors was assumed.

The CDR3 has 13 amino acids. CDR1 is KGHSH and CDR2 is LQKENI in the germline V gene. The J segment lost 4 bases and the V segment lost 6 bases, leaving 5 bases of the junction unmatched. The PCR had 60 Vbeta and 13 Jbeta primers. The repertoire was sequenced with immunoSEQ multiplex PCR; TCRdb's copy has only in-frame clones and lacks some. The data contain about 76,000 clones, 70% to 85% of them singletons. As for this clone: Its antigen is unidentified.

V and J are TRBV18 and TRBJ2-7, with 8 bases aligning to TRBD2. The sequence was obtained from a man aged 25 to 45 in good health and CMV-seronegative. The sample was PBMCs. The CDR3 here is CASSPGGGYEQYF. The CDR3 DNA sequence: TGTGCCAGCTCCCCGGGGGGGGGATACGAGCAGTACTTC. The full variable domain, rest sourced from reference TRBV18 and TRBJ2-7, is NAGVMQNPRHLVRRRGQEARLRCSPMKGHSHVYWYRQLPEEGLKFMVYLQKENIIDESGMPKERFSAEFPKEGPSILRIQQVVRGDSAAYFCASSPGGGYEQYFGPGTRLTVT.